The 18 T cell receptor beta chains given below trace back to one sample, sequenced in a study of blood T cells in healthy people across ages (dated by TCRdb to about 2015). The library relied on 5' RACE. The run used an Illumina HiSeq 2500. A second PCR of roughly 7 to 11 cycles was performed with a sample-barcoded 5' primer and a J-beta primer mix. In-frame beta chains were kept once TCRdb had trimmed the public reads at Q25 with fastp and called clones with MiXCR. Each entry is one CDR3 protein sequence, shown with its most common DNA and genes. Recorded for this sample are around 620,000 distinct CDR3 sequences; approximately 30% of them occurred a single time. Less than 20% of the sample is taken by the ten largest. The sequencing sample was made of blood. Receptors originate from a woman in her seventies in good health.

Many counts were recorded for this clonotype. This rearrangement joins TRBV5-8 to TRBJ1-6, with D uncertain. Trimming stripped 2 bases from V and 11 bases from J, with 11 bases between. The CDR3 length is 13 residues. In germline, CDR1 is SGHTS, CDR2 YDEGEE. The CDR3: CASSLNPLPPLHF. In DNA form, the CDR3 reads TGTGCCAGCAGCTTAAATCCGTTACCACCCCTCCACTTT.

A few counts support this clonotype. The CDR3 DNA is TGCGCCAGCAGCTTCGGGACAGAAGTGGGCTACACCTTC. This gives the protein CASSFGTEVGYTF. V is TRBV5-1 and J is TRBJ1-2; TRBD1 agrees at 7 bases. V shed 2 bases and J 8 bases; nucleotides not matched to a gene: 6. The V gene's germline CDR1 is SGHRS and CDR2 YFSETQ. CDR3 length equals 13 residues.

The chain employs TRBV19 and TRBJ1-6; tentative D call: TRBD1 (5 bases). The CDR3 is 16 residues long. Looked up from germline, CDR1 is LNHDA and CDR2 is SQIVND (reference sequence). V was pared by 3 bases and J by 8 bases, with 17 bases between. The CDR3 loop reads CASSIPGPLMDSPLHF. The DNA of the CDR3 is TGTGCCAGTAGTATCCCGGGACCCCTAATGGATTCACCCCTCCACTTT.

This clonotype was found once. The chain has TRBV12-3 or TRBV12-4 and TRBJ1-2; D possibly corresponds to TRBD1 (5 bases). V was shortened by 0 bases and J by 10 bases, with 15 bases between the two germline ends. The CDR3 runs 14 residues. CDR3 region: CASSLAAVGVPYTF. CDR3 DNA sequence: TGTGCCAGCAGTTTAGCGGCGGTGGGGGTACCCTACACCTTC.

This rearrangement joins TRBV9 to TRBJ2-3; D is undetermined. The germline V gene encodes CDR1 SGDLS and CDR2 YYNGEE. This CDR3 contains 15 residues. V lost 0 bases, J lost 1 base, and 9 bases lay in between. The chain's CDR3 is CASSVAGRGTDTQYF. In DNA form, the CDR3 reads TGTGCCAGCAGCGTAGCTGGTCGGGGCACAGATACGCAGTATTTT.

The rearrangement joins TRBV20-1 to TRBJ2-7; D gene uncertain. V was shortened by 1 base and J by 5 bases, with 15 bases between the two germline ends. Germline loops: CDR1 DFQATT, CDR2 SNEGSKA (reference sequence). CDR3 size: 14 residues. This chain's CDR3 is CSARGNPPRNEQYF. The CDR3 DNA follows: TGCAGTGCTAGAGGGAACCCCCCAAGGAACGAGCAGTACTTC.

This clonotype was seen just once. The chain links TRBV5-1 to TRBJ1-1; the D is unclear. CDR1 and CDR2 from the germline V gene are SGHRS and YFSETQ. There are 14 residues in the CDR3. V was clipped by 5 bases and J by 0 bases, with 11 bases between them. Here the CDR3 DNA reads TGCGCCAGCAGTTACAGCTCCATGAACACTGAAGCTTTCTTT. The encoded protein is CASSYSSMNTEAFF.

V usage is TRBV29-1 and J usage is TRBJ1-1, with TRBD1 identical over 7 bases. J gave up 4 bases and V 3 bases, and 8 bases lay outside the gene matches. The CDR3 totals 14 residues. The germline gives CDR1 SQVTM, CDR2 ANQGSEA. This CDR3 is CSVEPRGTATEAFF. CDR3 in DNA: TGCAGCGTTGAGCCCCGTGGGACAGCCACTGAAGCTTTCTTT.

The sample holds a few counts of this clonotype. The V call is TRBV12-3 or TRBV12-4, the J call TRBJ1-2; maybe TRBD1 (5 bases). V was cut by 3 bases and J by 7 bases, with 12 bases left in between. This CDR3 is 13 amino acids long. Written as DNA, the CDR3 is TGTGCCAGCAGTTTCGCGGGGGGATCTGGCTACACCTTC. This translates into CASSFAGGSGYTF.

This clonotype was counted only a few times. This chain connects TRBV12-3 or TRBV12-4 to TRBJ1-1; 8 bases line up with TRBD1. The ends lost 4 bases at V and 10 bases at J; junction bases unmatched: 8. The CDR3 contains 13 residues. The CDR3 DNA follows: TGTGCCAGCAGTTCCAGGGGGCGTGGGGGAGCTTTCTTT. Protein: CASSSRGRGGAFF.

The chain employs TRBV7-3 and TRBJ2-7; 9 bases are shared with TRBD1. Germline values: CDR1 SGHTA, CDR2 FQGTGA. The junction had 7 bases not matched to a gene; V was cut back by 5 bases and J by 2 bases. This CDR3 is built from 15 residues. In nucleotides, the CDR3 is TGTGCCAGCAGCCAGACAGGGGGAACGACCTACGAGCAGTACTTC. This gives the protein CASSQTGGTTYEQYF.

In DNA form, the CDR3 reads TGTGCCAGCAACCTCGGACAGGGGCGAAATGAGCAGTTCTTC. Its translation is CASNLGQGRNEQFF. This chain uses TRBV7-2 with TRBJ2-1; TRBD1 agrees at 9 bases. This CDR3 comprises 14 residues. V shed 7 bases, J shed 7 bases, and the junction held 8 bases outside the gene matches. Germline CDR1 reads SGHTA; CDR2 reads FQGNSA.

This clonotype was seen just once. CDR3 region: CSGHKTGESTEAFF. DNA of the CDR3: TGCAGCGGTCATAAAACAGGGGAATCCACTGAAGCTTTCTTT. The chain uses TRBV29-1 and TRBJ1-1; 7 nucleotides match TRBD1. The CDR3 spans 14 residues. Trimming at V came to 7 bases and at J to 4 bases, leaving 12 bases not matched to a gene. Germline V gives CDR1 SQVTM, CDR2 ANQGSEA. The full variable domain, rest sourced from reference TRBV29-1 and TRBJ1-1, is SAVISQKPSRDICQRGTSLTIQCQVDSQVTMMFWYRQQPGQSLTLIATANQGSEATYESGFVIDKFPISRPNLTFSTLTVSNMSPEDSSIYLCSGHKTGESTEAFFGQGTRLTVV.

The V and J genes are TRBV7-2 and TRBJ2-2; 10 bases match TRBD2. CDR3 length equals 18 residues. Losses at the gene ends were 5 bases for V and 4 bases for J; bases not matched to a gene: 13. Germline-derived CDR1 and CDR2 are SGHTA and FQGNSA. This chain's CDR3 is CASSTRASGGLSTGELFF. The CDR3, as DNA: TGTGCCAGCAGCACGAGAGCTAGCGGGGGCCTAAGCACCGGGGAGCTGTTTTTT.

This clonotype was detected only a few times. The chain uses TRBV12-3 or TRBV12-4 and TRBJ2-3; D gene uncertain. The CDR3 loop spans 13 amino acids. The V end was cut by 3 bases, the J end by 2 bases, with 6 bases between. The CDR3 sequence: CASSFRPTDTQYF. CDR3 in DNA: TGTGCCAGCAGTTTCAGACCCACAGATACGCAGTATTTT.

This clonotype was detected only a few times. The J gene is TRBJ1-4, the V gene TRBV5-6; D ambiguous. Trimming pared 4 bases from V and 7 bases from J, leaving 11 bases between. The CDR3 extends over 13 amino acids. Germline lookup yields CDR1 SGHDT and CDR2 YYEEEE. The CDR3 nucleotides are TGTGCCAGCAGCCTTCCCTCGTTTGAAAAACTGTTTTTT. Translation: CASSLPSFEKLFF.

The chain employs TRBV20-1 and TRBJ2-5; D might be TRBD1 (6 bases). Germline V gene lookup returns CDR1 DFQATT and CDR2 SNEGSKA (reference sequence). V lost 3 bases and J 4 bases, leaving 21 bases between the germline ends. The CDR3 covers 16 residues. The DNA for the CDR3 is TGCAGTGCTAGGGTCCCCCTAAGGGGGTTGGGAGAGACCCAGTACTTC. It encodes CSARVPLRGLGETQYF.

The rearrangement uses TRBV29-1 and TRBJ1-2, with D possibly TRBD1 on 6 matching bases. Germline CDR1 reads SQVTM; CDR2 reads ANQGSEA. V lost 5 bases and J lost 2, with 15 bases in between. The CDR3 is 14 amino acids. The CDR3 nucleotides are TGCAGCGTTACCTCGACAGGTTCGAACTATGGCTACACCTTC. The encoded protein is CSVTSTGSNYGYTF. Together with reference TRBV29-1 and TRBJ1-2, the CDR3 gives the full variable domain: SAVISQKPSRDICQRGTSLTIQCQVDSQVTMMFWYRQQPGQSLTLIATANQGSEATYESGFVIDKFPISRPNLTFSTLTVSNMSPEDSSIYLCSVTSTGSNYGYTFGSGTRLTVV.